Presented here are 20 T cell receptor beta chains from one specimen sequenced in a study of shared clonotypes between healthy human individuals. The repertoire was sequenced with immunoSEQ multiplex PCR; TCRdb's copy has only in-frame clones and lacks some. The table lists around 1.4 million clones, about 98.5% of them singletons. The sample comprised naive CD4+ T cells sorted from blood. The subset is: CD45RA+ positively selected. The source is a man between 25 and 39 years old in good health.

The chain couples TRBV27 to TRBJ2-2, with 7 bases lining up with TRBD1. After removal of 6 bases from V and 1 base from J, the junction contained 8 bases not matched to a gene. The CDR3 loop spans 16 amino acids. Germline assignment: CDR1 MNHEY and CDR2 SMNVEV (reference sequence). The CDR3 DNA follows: TGTGCCAGCAGGGATCTGGGACAGTTGAACACCGGGGAGCTGTTTTTT. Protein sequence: CASRDLGQLNTGELFF.

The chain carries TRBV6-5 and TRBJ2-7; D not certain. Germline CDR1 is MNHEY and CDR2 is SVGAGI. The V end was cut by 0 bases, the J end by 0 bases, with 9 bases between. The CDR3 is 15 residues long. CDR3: CASSYSSAFSYEQYF. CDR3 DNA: TGTGCCAGCAGTTACTCGAGTGCGTTCTCCTACGAGCAGTACTTC.

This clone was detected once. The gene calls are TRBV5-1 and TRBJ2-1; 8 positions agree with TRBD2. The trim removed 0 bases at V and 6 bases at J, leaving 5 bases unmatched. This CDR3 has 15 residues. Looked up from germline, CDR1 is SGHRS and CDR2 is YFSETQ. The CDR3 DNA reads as TGCGCCAGCAGCTTGGAAGGACTAGCCCTCAATGAGCAGTTCTTC. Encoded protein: CASSLEGLALNEQFF. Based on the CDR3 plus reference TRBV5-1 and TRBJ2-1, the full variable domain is KAGVTQTPRYLIKTRGQQVTLSCSPISGHRSVSWYQQTPGQGLQFLFEYFSETQRNKGNFPGRFSGRQFSNSRSEMNVSTLELGDSALYLCASSLEGLALNEQFFGPGTRLTVL.

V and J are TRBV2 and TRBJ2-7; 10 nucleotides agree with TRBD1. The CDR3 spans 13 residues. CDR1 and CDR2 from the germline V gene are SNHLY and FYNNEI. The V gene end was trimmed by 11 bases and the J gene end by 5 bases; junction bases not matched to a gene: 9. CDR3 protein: CAGDRGRNHEQYF. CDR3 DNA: TGTGCCGGCGACAGGGGGCGTAACCACGAGCAGTACTTC.

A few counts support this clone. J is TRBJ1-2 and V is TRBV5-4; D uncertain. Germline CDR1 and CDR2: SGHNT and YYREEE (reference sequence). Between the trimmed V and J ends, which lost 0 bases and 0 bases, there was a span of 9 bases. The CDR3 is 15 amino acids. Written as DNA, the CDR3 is TGTGCCAGCAGCTTGGTGGGGTCGGCTAACTATGGCTACACCTTC. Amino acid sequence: CASSLVGSANYGYTF.

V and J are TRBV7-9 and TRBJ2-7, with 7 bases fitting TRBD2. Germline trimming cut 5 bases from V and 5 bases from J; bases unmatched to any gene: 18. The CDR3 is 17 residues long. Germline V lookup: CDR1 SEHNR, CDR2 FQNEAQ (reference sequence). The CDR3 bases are TGTGCCAGCAGCCAATTCACGGGACTAACCCTAATTCACGAGCAGTACTTC. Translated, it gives CASSQFTGLTLIHEQYF.

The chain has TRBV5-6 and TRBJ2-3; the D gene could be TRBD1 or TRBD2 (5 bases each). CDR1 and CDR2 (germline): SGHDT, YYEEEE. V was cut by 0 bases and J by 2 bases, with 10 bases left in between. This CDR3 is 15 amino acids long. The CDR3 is CASSLGQGVTDTQYF. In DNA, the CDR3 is TGTGCCAGCAGCTTGGGGCAGGGAGTCACAGATACGCAGTATTTT.

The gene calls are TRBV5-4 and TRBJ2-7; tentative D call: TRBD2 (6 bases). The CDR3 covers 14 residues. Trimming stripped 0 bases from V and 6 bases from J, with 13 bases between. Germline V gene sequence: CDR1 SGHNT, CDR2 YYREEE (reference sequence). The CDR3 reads CASSLAGGIGEQYF. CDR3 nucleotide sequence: TGTGCCAGCAGCTTGGCCGGCGGGATTGGCGAGCAGTACTTC.

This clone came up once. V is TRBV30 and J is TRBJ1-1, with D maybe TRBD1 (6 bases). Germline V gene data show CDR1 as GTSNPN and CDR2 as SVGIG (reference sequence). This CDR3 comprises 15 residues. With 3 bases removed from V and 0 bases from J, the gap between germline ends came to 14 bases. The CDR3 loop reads CAWRGGSLMNTEAFF. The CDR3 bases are TGTGCCTGGAGGGGGGGCAGCCTTATGAACACTGAAGCTTTCTTT. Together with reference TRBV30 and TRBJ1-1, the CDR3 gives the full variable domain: SQTIHQWPATLVQPVGSPLSLECTVEGTSNPNLYWYRQAAGRGLQLLFYSVGIGQISSEVPQNLSASRPQDRQFILSSKKLLLSDSGFYLCAWRGGSLMNTEAFFGQGTRLTVV.

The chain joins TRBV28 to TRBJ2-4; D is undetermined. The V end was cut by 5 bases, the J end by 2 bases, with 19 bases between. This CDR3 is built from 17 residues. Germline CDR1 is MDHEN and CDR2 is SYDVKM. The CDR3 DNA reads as TGTGCCAGCAGTCTCACCCCAACCGGGCATCCCAAAAACATTCAGTACTTC. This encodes CASSLTPTGHPKNIQYF.

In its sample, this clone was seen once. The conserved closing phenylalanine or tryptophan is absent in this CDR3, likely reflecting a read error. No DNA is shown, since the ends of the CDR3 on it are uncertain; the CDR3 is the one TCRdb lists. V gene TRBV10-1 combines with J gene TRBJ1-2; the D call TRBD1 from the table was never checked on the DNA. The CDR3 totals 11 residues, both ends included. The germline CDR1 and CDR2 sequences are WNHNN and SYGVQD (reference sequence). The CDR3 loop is CASTSRVQGFL.

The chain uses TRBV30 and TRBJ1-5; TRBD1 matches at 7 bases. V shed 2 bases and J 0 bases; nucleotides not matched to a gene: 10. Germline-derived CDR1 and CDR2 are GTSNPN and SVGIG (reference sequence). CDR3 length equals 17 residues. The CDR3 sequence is CAWSRGTDSYSNQPQHF. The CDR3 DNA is TGTGCCTGGAGTCGCGGGACAGACTCATATAGCAATCAGCCCCAGCATTTT.

CDR3: CASSLYHANTGELFF. CDR3 coding DNA: TGTGCCAGCAGCTTATACCACGCGAACACCGGGGAGCTGTTTTTT. The rearrangement uses TRBV11-2 and TRBJ2-2; no firm D call. There are 15 residues in the CDR3. Trimming took off 2 bases at V and 0 bases at J, with 7 bases between the two ends. Per germline, CDR1 SGHAT and CDR2 FQNNGV.

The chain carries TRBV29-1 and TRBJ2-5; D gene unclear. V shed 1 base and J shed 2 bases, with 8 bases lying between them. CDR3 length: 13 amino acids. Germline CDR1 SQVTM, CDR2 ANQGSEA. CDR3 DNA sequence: TGCAGCGTTGAAGTGATCTTACAAGAGACCCAGTACTTC. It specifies CSVEVILQETQYF.

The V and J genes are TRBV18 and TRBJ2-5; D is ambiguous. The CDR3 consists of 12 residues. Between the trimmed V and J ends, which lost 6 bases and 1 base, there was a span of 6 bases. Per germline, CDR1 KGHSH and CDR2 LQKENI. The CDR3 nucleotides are TGTGCCAGCTCCGAACGCCAAGAGACCCAGTACTTC. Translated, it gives CASSERQETQYF.

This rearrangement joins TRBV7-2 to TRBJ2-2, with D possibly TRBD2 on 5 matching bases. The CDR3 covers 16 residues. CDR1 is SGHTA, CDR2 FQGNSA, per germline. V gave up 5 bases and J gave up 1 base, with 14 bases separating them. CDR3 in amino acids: CASSKTPSRNTGELFF. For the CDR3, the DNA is TGTGCCAGCAGCAAGACCCCTAGCCGGAACACCGGGGAGCTGTTTTTT.

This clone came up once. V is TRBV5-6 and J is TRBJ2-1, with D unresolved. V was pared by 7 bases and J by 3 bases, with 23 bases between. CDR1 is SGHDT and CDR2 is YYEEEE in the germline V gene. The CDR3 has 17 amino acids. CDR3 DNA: TGTGCCAGCTTTGAGGTCGGAGTAGGGCGCGGCTACAATGAGCAGTTCTTC. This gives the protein CASFEVGVGRGYNEQFF.

CDR3: CASSQFITQTNEQFF. The CDR3 DNA reads TGTGCCAGCAGCCAATTTATCACCCAAACCAATGAGCAGTTCTTC. V and J are TRBV16 and TRBJ2-1, with unresolved D. V lost 1 base, J lost 6 bases, and 13 bases lay in between. The CDR3 is 15 amino acids. Per the germline V gene, CDR1 is KGHSY and CDR2 is FQNENV. The entire variable domain, with the rest obtained from reference TRBV16 and TRBJ2-1, is as follows: GEEVAQTPKHLVRGEGQKAKLYCAPIKGHSYVFWYQQVLKNEFKFLISFQNENVFDETGMPKERFSAKCLPNSPCSLEIQATKLEDSAVYFCASSQFITQTNEQFFGPGTRLTVL.

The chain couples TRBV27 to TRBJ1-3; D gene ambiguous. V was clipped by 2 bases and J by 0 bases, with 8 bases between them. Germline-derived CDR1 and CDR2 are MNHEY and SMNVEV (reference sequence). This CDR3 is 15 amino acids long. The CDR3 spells CASSLPRSSGNTIYF. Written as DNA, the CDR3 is TGTGCCAGCAGTTTACCCAGGAGCTCTGGAAACACCATATATTTT.

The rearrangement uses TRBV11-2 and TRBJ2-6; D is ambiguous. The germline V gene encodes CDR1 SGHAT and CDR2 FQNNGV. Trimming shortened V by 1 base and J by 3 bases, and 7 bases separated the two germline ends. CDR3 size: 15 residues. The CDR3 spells CASSLGPGGANVLTF. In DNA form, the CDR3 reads TGTGCCAGCAGCTTAGGGCCCGGTGGGGCCAACGTCCTGACTTTC.